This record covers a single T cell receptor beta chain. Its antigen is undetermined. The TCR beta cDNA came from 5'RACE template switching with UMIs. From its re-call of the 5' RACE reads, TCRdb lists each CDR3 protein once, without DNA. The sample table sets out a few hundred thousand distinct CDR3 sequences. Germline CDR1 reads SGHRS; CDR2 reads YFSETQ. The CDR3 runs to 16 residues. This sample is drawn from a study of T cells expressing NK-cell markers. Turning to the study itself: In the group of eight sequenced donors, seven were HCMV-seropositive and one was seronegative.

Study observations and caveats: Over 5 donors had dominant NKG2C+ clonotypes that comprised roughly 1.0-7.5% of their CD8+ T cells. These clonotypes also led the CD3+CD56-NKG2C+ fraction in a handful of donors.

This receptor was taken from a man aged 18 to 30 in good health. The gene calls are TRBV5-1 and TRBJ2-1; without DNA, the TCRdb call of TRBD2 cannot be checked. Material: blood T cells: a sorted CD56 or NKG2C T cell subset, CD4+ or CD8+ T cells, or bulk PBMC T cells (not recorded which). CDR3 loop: CASSKQTSGGIGEQFF.